The clone carrying this T cell receptor beta chain was seen a single time. The CDR3 runs to 16 residues. This entry is derived from a study of T cell changes during pregnancy in multiple sclerosis. Method: immunoSEQ multiplex PCR; TCRdb's copy keeps in-frame clones and lacks some. The data show 45,000 to 70,000 clones, with roughly 92% seen just once and 2.5% to 3% held by the top ten. The rearrangement links TRBV21-1 to TRBJ1-5; TRBD1 is the table's D call and was not checked against the DNA. TRBV21-1 represents a pseudogene. The sequences come from peripheral blood, collected in the third trimester of pregnancy. This clonotype originated in a female donor in good health, enrolled as a control in a pregnancy study. CDR3 loop: CASSPRPGKQGQPQHF. The DNA of the CDR3 is TGTGCCAGCAGCCCCCGCCCCGGAAAGCAGGGTCAGCCCCAGCATTTT.